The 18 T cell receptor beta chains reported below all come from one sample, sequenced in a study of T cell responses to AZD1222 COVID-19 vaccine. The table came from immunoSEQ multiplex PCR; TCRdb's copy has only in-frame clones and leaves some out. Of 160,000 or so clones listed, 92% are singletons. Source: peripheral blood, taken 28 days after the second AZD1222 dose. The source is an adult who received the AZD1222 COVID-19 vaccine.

CDR3 coding DNA: TGTGCCAGCAGCTTGAACGGCGAGACCCAGTACTTC. Translated: CASSLNGETQYF. The V and J genes are TRBV5-6 and TRBJ2-5; no clear D. This CDR3 has 12 residues. Trimming shortened V by 1 base and J by 5 bases, and 6 bases separated the two germline ends. The germline CDR1 and CDR2 sequences are SGHDT and YYEEEE.

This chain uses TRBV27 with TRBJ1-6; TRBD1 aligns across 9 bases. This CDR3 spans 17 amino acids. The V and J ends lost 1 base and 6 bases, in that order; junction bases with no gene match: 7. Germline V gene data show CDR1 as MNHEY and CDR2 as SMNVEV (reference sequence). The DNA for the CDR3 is TGTGCCAGCAGTTTATTTGACAGGGGGGACGGTAATTCACCCCTCCACTTT. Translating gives CASSLFDRGDGNSPLHF.

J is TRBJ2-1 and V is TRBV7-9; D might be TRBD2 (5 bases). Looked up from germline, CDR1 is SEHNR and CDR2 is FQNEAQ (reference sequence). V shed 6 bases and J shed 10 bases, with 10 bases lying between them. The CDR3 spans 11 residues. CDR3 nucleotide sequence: TGTGCCAGCAGTTTCGGGGTAGAGCAGTTCTTC. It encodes CASSFGVEQFF. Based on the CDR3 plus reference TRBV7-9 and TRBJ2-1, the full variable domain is DTGVSQNPRHKITKRGQNVTFRCDPISEHNRLYWYRQTLGQGPEFLTYFQNEAQLEKSRLLSDRFSAERPKGSFSTLEIQRTEQGDSAMYLCASSFGVEQFFGPGTRLTVL.

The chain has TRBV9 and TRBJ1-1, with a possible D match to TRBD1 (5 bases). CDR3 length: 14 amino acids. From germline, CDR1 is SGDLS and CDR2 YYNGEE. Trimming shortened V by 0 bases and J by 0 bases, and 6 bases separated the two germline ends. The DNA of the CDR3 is TGTGCCAGCAGCGTAGGACAGATGAACACTGAAGCTTTCTTT. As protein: CASSVGQMNTEAFF.

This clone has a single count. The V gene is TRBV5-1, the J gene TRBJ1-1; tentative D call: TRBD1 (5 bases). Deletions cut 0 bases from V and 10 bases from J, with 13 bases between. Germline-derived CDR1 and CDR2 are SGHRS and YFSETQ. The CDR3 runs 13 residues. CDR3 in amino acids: CASSLEAGVRAFF. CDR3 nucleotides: TGCGCCAGCAGCTTGGAAGCGGGGGTTCGAGCTTTCTTT.

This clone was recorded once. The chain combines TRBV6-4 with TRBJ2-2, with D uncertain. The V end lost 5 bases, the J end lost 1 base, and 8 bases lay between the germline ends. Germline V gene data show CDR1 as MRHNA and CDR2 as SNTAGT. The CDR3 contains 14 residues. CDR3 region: CASSSQRNTGELFF. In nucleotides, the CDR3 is TGTGCCAGCAGTTCCCAGCGGAACACCGGGGAGCTGTTTTTT.

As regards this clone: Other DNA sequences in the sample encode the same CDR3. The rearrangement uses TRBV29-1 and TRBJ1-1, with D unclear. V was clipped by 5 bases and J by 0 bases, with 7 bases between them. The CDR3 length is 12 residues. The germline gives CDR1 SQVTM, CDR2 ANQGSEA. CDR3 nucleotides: TGCAGCGTTCGACACCTGAACACTGAAGCTTTCTTT. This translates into CSVRHLNTEAFF.

CDR3 residues: CASSYGGGEQYF. The CDR3 DNA reads as TGTGCCAGCAGTTACGGGGGAGGAGAGCAGTACTTC. V gene TRBV6-5 combines with J gene TRBJ2-7; D is possibly TRBD2 (6 bases). V was cut by 2 bases and J by 7 bases, with 9 bases left in between. The CDR3 runs 12 residues. Germline V CDR1 and CDR2: MNHEY, SVGAGI.

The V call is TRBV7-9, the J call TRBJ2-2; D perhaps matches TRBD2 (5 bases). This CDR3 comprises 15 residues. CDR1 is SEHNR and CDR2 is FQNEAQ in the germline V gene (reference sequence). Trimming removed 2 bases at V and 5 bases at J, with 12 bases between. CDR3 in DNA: TGTGCCAGCAGCTTACTAAGTCCGGGAACCGGGGAGCTGTTTTTT. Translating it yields CASSLLSPGTGELFF.

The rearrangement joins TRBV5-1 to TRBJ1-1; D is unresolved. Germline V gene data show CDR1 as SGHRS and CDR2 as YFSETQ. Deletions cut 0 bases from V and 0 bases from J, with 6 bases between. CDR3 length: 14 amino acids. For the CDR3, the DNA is TGCGCCAGCAGCTTGGTCGGCATGAACACTGAAGCTTTCTTT. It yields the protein CASSLVGMNTEAFF.

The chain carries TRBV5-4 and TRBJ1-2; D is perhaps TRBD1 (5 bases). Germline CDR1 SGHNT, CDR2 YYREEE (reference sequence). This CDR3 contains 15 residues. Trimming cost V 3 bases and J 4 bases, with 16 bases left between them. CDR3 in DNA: TGTGCCAGCAGCTCACGGGGGGGTCTCGGCTATGGCTACACCTTC. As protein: CASSSRGGLGYGYTF.

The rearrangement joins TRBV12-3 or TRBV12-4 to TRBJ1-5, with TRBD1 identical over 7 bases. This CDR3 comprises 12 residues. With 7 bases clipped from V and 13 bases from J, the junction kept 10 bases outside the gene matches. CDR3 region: CASTLDRQGQHF. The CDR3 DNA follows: TGTGCCAGCACCCTGGACAGGCAAGGTCAGCATTTT.

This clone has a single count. Written as DNA, the CDR3 is TGTGCCAGCAGCCCCAGAGGGGACACCACCTATGGCTACACCTTC. Its translation is CASSPRGDTTYGYTF. The chain joins TRBV7-6 to TRBJ1-2; D is perhaps TRBD1 (6 bases). The CDR3 spans 15 residues. Per the germline V gene, CDR1 is SGHVS and CDR2 is FNYEAQ. Trimming cost V 5 bases and J 4 bases, with 17 bases left between them.

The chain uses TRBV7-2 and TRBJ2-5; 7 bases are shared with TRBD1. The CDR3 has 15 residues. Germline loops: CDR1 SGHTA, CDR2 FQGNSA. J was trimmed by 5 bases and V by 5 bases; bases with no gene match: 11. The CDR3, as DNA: TGTGCCAGCAGCGAATGGGACAGTCTGGGGGAGACCCAGTACTTC. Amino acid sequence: CASSEWDSLGETQYF.

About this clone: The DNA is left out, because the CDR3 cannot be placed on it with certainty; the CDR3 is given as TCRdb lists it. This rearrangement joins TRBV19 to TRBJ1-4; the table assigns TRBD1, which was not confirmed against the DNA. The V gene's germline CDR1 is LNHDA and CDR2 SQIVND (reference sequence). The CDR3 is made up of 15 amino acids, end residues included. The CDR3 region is CASSTSGRGNEKLFF.

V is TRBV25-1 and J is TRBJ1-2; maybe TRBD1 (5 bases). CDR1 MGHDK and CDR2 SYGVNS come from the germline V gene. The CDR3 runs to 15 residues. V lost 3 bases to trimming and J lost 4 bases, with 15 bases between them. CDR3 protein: CASSDSIGGGYGYTF. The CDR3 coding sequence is TGTGCCAGCAGTGATTCGATCGGGGGAGGCTATGGCTACACCTTC.

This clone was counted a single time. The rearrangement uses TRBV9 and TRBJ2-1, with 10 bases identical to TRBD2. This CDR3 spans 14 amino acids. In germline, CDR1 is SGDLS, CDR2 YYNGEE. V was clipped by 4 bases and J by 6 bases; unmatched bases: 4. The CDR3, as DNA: TGTGCCAGCAGCCCAGTAGCGGGGGGCAATGAGCAGTTCTTC. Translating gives CASSPVAGGNEQFF.

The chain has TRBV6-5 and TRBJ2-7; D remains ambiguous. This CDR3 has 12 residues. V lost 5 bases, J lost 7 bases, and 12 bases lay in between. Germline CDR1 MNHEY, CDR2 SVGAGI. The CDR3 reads CASSPGHMEQYF. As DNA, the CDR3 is TGTGCCAGCAGTCCAGGCCACATGGAGCAGTACTTC.